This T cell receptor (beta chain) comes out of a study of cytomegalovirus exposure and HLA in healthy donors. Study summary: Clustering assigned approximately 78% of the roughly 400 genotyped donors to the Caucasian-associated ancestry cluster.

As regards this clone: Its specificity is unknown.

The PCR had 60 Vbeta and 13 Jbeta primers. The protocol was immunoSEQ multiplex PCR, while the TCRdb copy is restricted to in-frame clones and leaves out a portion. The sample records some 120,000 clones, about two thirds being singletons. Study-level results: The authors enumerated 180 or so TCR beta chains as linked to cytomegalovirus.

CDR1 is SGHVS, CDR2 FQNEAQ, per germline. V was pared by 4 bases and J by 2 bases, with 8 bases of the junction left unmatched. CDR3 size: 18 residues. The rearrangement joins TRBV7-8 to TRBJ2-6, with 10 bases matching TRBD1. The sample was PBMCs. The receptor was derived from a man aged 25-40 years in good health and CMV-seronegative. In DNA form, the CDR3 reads TGTGCCAGCAGCTCCGGGACAGGGGTCATGGCTGGGGCCAACGTCCTGACTTTC. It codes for CASSSGTGVMAGANVLTF. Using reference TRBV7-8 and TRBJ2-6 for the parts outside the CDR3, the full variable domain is GAGVSQSPRYKVAKRGQDVALRCDPISGHVSLFWYQQALGQGPEFLTYFQNEAQLDKSGLPSDRFFAERPEGSVSTLKIQRTQQEDSAVYLCASSSGTGVMAGANVLTFGAGSRLTVL.